One TCR beta chain is described in this entry. What it binds is not known. Trimming removed 2 bases at V and 4 bases at J, with 14 bases between. Looked up from germline, CDR1 is SNHLY and CDR2 is FYNNEI. This CDR3 is 15 amino acids long. Selected pancreatic ductal adenocarcinoma patients had undergone surgery without neoadjuvant therapy. Clones were sequenced by immunoSEQ multiplex PCR, and TCRdb holds only the in-frame ones, with some missing. The table has roughly 9,000 clones, roughly 67% seen once; the top ten hold 25% to 35%. This sample stems from a study of T cells in pancreatic ductal adenocarcinoma. Study-wide points: Mean clonality was around 0.1 in tumors and around 0.068 in blood, not significantly different. The resected pancreatic cancer cohort was biased toward the minority with early-stage disease.

The chain has TRBV2 and TRBJ1-2; perhaps TRBD1 as D (6 bases). This receptor was obtained from a human donor with pancreatic ductal adenocarcinoma. The sequenced sample consisted of pancreatic tumor tissue. CDR3 sequence reads: CASSESQGLGYGYTF. The CDR3, as DNA: TGTGCCAGCAGTGAATCTCAGGGGTTGGGCTATGGCTACACCTTC.